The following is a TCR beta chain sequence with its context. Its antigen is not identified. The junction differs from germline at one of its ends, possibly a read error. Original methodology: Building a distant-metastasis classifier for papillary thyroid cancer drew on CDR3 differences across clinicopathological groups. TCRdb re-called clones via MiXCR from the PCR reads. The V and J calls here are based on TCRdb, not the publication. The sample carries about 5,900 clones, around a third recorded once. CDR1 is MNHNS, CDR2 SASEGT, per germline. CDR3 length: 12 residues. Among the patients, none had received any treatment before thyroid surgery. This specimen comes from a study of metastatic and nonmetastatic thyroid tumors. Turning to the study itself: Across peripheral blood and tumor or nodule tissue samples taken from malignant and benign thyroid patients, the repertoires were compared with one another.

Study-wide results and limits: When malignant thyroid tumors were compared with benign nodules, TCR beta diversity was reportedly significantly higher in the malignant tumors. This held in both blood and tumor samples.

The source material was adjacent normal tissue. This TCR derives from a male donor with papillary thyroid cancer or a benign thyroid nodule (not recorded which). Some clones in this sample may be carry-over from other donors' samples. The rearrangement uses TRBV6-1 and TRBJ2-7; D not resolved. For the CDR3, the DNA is TGTGCCAGCAGCCCTCAGTCCTCCGAGCAGTACTTC. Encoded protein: CASSPQSSEQYF.